Following are 21 T cell receptor beta chains from one sample sequenced in a study of shared clonotypes between healthy human individuals. Here immunoSEQ multiplex PCR was the method, and the copy in TCRdb shows in-frame clones only, minus some. Of approximately 2.5 million clones listed, around nine tenths are singletons. Input material: naive CD4+ T cells sorted from blood. Subset here: CD45RA+ positively selected. The source of these receptors is a man aged 18 to 30 in good health.

V is TRBV2 and J is TRBJ2-2; D gene uncertain. This CDR3 region has 14 residues. In germline, CDR1 is SNHLY, CDR2 FYNNEI. Trimming removed 4 bases from V and 5 bases from J, with 11 bases in between. Here the CDR3 reads CASSVESQTGELFF. The DNA of the CDR3 is TGTGCCAGCAGTGTCGAAAGCCAGACCGGGGAGCTGTTTTTT.

V and J are TRBV6-1 and TRBJ1-1; 7 bases line up with TRBD1. Per germline, CDR1 MNHNS and CDR2 SASEGT. This CDR3 is built from 11 residues. CDR3 region: CASNRGSEAFF. CDR3 sequence (DNA): TGTGCATCCAACAGGGGCTCTGAAGCTTTCTTT.

The rearrangement uses TRBV27 and TRBJ1-4, with D unresolved. The CDR3 is 14 residues long. V was clipped by 3 bases and J by 8 bases, with 13 bases between them. Germline V gives CDR1 MNHEY, CDR2 SMNVEV (reference sequence). The CDR3 sequence: CASSLGLGKEKLFF. The CDR3 nucleotides are TGTGCCAGCAGTTTGGGCCTCGGGAAAGAAAAACTGTTTTTT.

V is TRBV18 and J is TRBJ2-3, with 10 bases aligning to TRBD2. The CDR3 extends over 14 amino acids. Per the germline V gene, CDR1 is KGHSH and CDR2 is LQKENI. V shed 6 bases and J 4 bases; nucleotides not matched to a gene: 4. Written as DNA, the CDR3 is TGTGCCAGCTCTCGGACTAGCGGTCCAGATACGCAGTATTTT. Its translation is CASSRTSGPDTQYF.

The chain links TRBV27 to TRBJ2-7; 12 positions agree with TRBD1. The CDR3 sequence is 15 residues long. Per the germline V gene, CDR1 is MNHEY and CDR2 is SMNVEV (reference sequence). With V trimmed by 2 bases and J by 4 bases, 3 bases remained unmatched. CDR3 region: CASSLGTGGIYEQYF. In nucleotides, the CDR3 is TGTGCCAGCAGTTTAGGGACAGGGGGCATTTACGAGCAGTACTTC.

The rearrangement links TRBV27 to TRBJ2-6; 7 nucleotides match TRBD1. J lost 0 bases, V lost 2 bases, and 13 bases had no gene match. The CDR3 is made up of 20 amino acids. Germline CDR1 and CDR2: MNHEY and SMNVEV (reference sequence). CDR3 region: CASSLPQRRDSRSGANVLTF. The CDR3 DNA is TGTGCCAGCAGTTTACCGCAACGTCGGGACAGCCGCTCTGGGGCCAACGTCCTGACTTTC.

In its sample, this clone was seen a few times. The chain joins TRBV2 to TRBJ1-1; D is unresolved. Between the trimmed V and J ends, which lost 6 bases and 0 bases, there was a span of 8 bases. Germline V lookup: CDR1 SNHLY, CDR2 FYNNEI. CDR3 length: 13 amino acids. CDR3 amino acids: CASRAELNTEAFF. The DNA for the CDR3 is TGTGCCAGCAGGGCAGAGCTGAACACTGAAGCTTTCTTT. Full variable domain (outside the CDR3, taken from reference TRBV2 and TRBJ1-1): EPEVTQTPSHQVTQMGQEVILRCVPISNHLYFYWYRQILGQKVEFLVSFYNNEISEKSEIFDDQFSVERPDGSNFTLKIRSTKLEDSAMYFCASRAELNTEAFFGQGTRLTVV.

This clone was found many times. The rearrangement links TRBV27 to TRBJ2-7, with TRBD1 matching 11 bases. The ends lost 0 bases at V and 8 bases at J; junction bases unmatched: 9. The germline V gene encodes CDR1 MNHEY and CDR2 SMNVEV (reference sequence). The CDR3 is 16 residues long. In nucleotides, the CDR3 is TGTGCCAGCAGTTTATCTACCCTAGGGACAGGGGGTAAGCAGTACTTC. This encodes CASSLSTLGTGGKQYF.

The CDR3 DNA follows: TGCGCCAGCAGCTTAGGGACAGATTTCAATGAGCAGTTCTTC. The encoded protein is CASSLGTDFNEQFF. This chain joins TRBV5-1 and TRBJ2-1, with 7 positions matching TRBD1. The ends lost 2 bases at V and 6 bases at J; junction bases unmatched: 5. The germline gives CDR1 SGHRS, CDR2 YFSETQ. There are 14 residues in the CDR3.

The V gene is TRBV7-9, the J gene TRBJ2-3, with 15 bases lining up with TRBD2. The CDR3 extends over 17 amino acids. With V trimmed by 3 bases and J by 5 bases, 6 bases remained unmatched. Germline loops: CDR1 SEHNR, CDR2 FQNEAQ (reference sequence). This CDR3 reads CASSFFRTSGGGDTQYF. In DNA form, the CDR3 reads TGTGCCAGCAGCTTTTTCCGGACTAGCGGGGGGGGAGATACGCAGTATTTT.

The V call is TRBV19, the J call TRBJ2-6, with D perhaps assigned TRBD1 or TRBD2 (5 bases each). Trimming shortened V by 0 bases and J by 4 bases, and 13 bases separated the two germline ends. This CDR3 spans 17 amino acids. Germline CDR1 reads LNHDA; CDR2 reads SQIVND (reference sequence). For the CDR3, the DNA is TGTGCCAGTAGTATAGATCTATGGGGGACGGGGGCCAACGTCCTGACTTTC. Protein product: CASSIDLWGTGANVLTF.

V is TRBV4-2 and J is TRBJ2-5; TRBD2 agrees at 12 bases. Germline V gives CDR1 LGHNA, CDR2 YNFKEQ. The J segment lost 5 bases and the V segment lost 0 bases, leaving 7 bases of the junction unmatched. The CDR3 covers 17 residues. The CDR3 protein is CASSQDVSSGGAETQYF. In DNA, the CDR3 is TGTGCCAGCAGCCAAGATGTTTCTAGCGGGGGGGCGGAGACCCAGTACTTC.

The chain recombines TRBV9 with TRBJ2-1, with a possible D match to TRBD1 (6 bases). The V and J ends lost 0 bases and 3 bases respectively, with 10 bases between them. The germline V gene has CDR1 SGDLS and CDR2 YYNGEE. The CDR3 spans 15 residues. The CDR3 reads CASSVDRALYNEQFF. The CDR3 DNA follows: TGTGCCAGCAGCGTAGACAGGGCCCTCTACAATGAGCAGTTCTTC.

The rearrangement joins TRBV2 to TRBJ2-3; no clear D gene. CDR1 SNHLY and CDR2 FYNNEI come from the germline V gene. V lost 2 bases, J lost 0 bases, and 9 bases lay in between. This CDR3 is 15 amino acids long. The CDR3 spells CASSEQVHSTDTQYF. The CDR3 nucleotides read TGTGCCAGCAGTGAACAAGTCCATAGCACAGATACGCAGTATTTT.

The V and J genes are TRBV5-6 and TRBJ1-2; D is undetermined. Between the trimmed V and J ends, which lost 4 bases and 7 bases, there was a span of 11 bases. Germline V CDR1 and CDR2: SGHDT, YYEEEE. The CDR3 has 12 amino acids. The CDR3 protein is CASSTILGGYTF. Written as DNA, the CDR3 is TGTGCCAGCAGCACAATCTTGGGTGGCTACACCTTC.

The chain joins TRBV2 to TRBJ1-2; D is uncertain. Looked up from germline, CDR1 is SNHLY and CDR2 is FYNNEI. The CDR3 has 13 residues. Deletions cut 4 bases from V and 1 base from J, with 7 bases between. This chain's CDR3 is CASSADINYGYTF. The CDR3 nucleotides are TGTGCCAGCAGTGCCGACATTAACTATGGCTACACCTTC.

J is TRBJ2-1 and V is TRBV30; unclear D gene. V gave up 2 bases and J gave up 0 bases, with 8 bases separating them. This CDR3 is built from 14 residues. The germline V gene has CDR1 GTSNPN and CDR2 SVGIG (reference sequence). Here the CDR3 DNA reads TGTGCCTGGAGTACGGGTGCCTCCTACAATGAGCAGTTCTTC. Its translation: CAWSTGASYNEQFF.

This clone was seen a single time. The chain employs TRBV14 and TRBJ2-2; 8 positions match TRBD2. V was pared by 5 bases and J by 6 bases, with 8 bases of the junction left unmatched. The CDR3 spans 15 residues. Germline CDR1 SGHDN, CDR2 FVKESK. CDR3 nucleotide sequence: TGTGCCAGCAGCACTAAAGCCGGGAGGGCCGGGGAGCTGTTTTTT. As protein: CASSTKAGRAGELFF. Drawing the rest from reference TRBV14 and TRBJ2-2, the complete variable domain is EAGVTQFPSHSVIEKGQTVTLRCDPISGHDNLYWYRRVMGKEIKFLLHFVKESKQDESGMPNNRFLAERTGGTYSTLKVQPAELEDSGVYFCASSTKAGRAGELFFGEGSRLTVL.

The rearrangement links TRBV29-1 to TRBJ2-7; D might be TRBD2 (6 bases). Trimming removed 1 base from V and 9 bases from J, with 16 bases in between. Germline-derived CDR1 and CDR2 are SQVTM and ANQGSEA. The CDR3 totals 13 residues. CDR3 bases: TGCAGCGTTGAAGGGTCGGGCAGGGAGGTGCAGTACTTC. Its protein product is CSVEGSGREVQYF.

This clone was seen a handful of times. The chain joins TRBV6-5 to TRBJ1-6; D is unclear. V was shortened by 0 bases and J by 14 bases, with 11 bases between the two germline ends. The CDR3 runs to 13 residues. Germline V gene sequence: CDR1 MNHEY, CDR2 SVGAGI. The DNA of the CDR3 is TGTGCCAGCAGTTACTCCCGTCCTTCCACCCTCCACTTT. Translation: CASSYSRPSTLHF.

This clone was detected only once. The J gene is TRBJ2-3, the V gene TRBV6-5; weak D call: TRBD2 (5 bases). Per germline, CDR1 MNHEY and CDR2 SVGAGI. V was pared by 6 bases and J by 6 bases, with 16 bases between. The CDR3 is 14 amino acids. CDR3 in DNA: TGTGCCAGCAGCCGTCGGACTCCACCTGATACGCAGTATTTT. Encoded protein: CASSRRTPPDTQYF.